Listed below are T cell receptor beta chains from one sample, sequenced in a study of a mutant IDH1 vaccine in newly diagnosed glioma. Here immunoSEQ multiplex PCR was the method, and the copy in TCRdb shows in-frame clones only, minus some. The sample records roughly 45,000 clones, less than 85% being singletons. Antigens of these TCRs are unknown. The sequenced sample was PBMCs, obtained from a glioma patient whose treatment included an IDH1 peptide vaccine. These receptors came from a woman between 18 and 29 years old with glioma. Some clones in this sample may be carry-over from other donors' samples. Each CDR3 is given with its conserved first and last residue. D genes are given only for firm matches. Size values are once, few and many counts, or a class for expanded clones, and some rows have none.

>once|TRBJ2-7|TRBD1|TRBV7-6
TGTGCCAGCAGCCCTCCCGGGACAGGGGCCGAGCAGTACTTC
CASSPPGTGAEQYF
>NA|TRBJ2-6|NA|TRBV5-5
TGTGCCAGCAGCTTGGTGGGGGGCTCTGGGGCCAACGTCCTGACTTTC
CASSLVGGSGANVLTF
>NA|TRBJ1-1|TRBD1|TRBV30
TGTGCCTCGTGGAGAAAGGGGGCCCCGGGCACTGAAGCTTTCTTT
CASWRKGAPGTEAFF
>few|TRBJ1-1|NA|TRBV4-1
TGCGCCAGCAGCCAAGATCGGTCAGGTAACACTGAAGCTTTCTTT
CASSQDRSGNTEAFF
>NA|TRBJ2-7|TRBD2|TRBV15
TGTGCCACCAGCAGAGGGACTAGCGGGGGCCGCTCCTACGAGCAGTACTTC
CATSRGTSGGRSYEQYF
>NA|TRBJ2-1|TRBD2|TRBV7-6
TGTGCCAGCAGCTTAGAGAATGCGGGGGGGAAGGGGCAGTTCTTC
CASSLENAGGKGQFF
>NA|TRBJ2-2|NA|TRBV18
TGTGCCAGCTCCAGGACGGGGGCGATCACCGGGGAGCTGTTTTTT
CASSRTGAITGELFF
>few|TRBJ2-3|NA|TRBV29-1
TGCAGCGTTGAGGCTGCGAAGCAGTATTTT
CSVEAAKQYF
>NA|TRBJ2-7|TRBD1|TRBV10-3
TGTGCCATCGCTTCGGGACAGGGGCCCTACGAGCAGTACTTC
CAIASGQGPYEQYF
>NA|TRBJ2-7|TRBD2|TRBV5-1
TGCGCCAGCAGCGGACTAGCGGGGGAATCCTACGAGCAGTACTTC
CASSGLAGESYEQYF
>NA|TRBJ2-5|NA|TRBV14
TGTGCCAGCAGCCACCCACCACCTGAGACCCAGTACTTC
CASSHPPPETQYF
>NA|TRBJ2-1|NA|TRBV9
TGTGCCAGCAGCCCTTGGATCACCAGGGGAGAAAATGAGCAGTTCTTC
CASSPWITRGENEQFF
>NA|TRBJ2-4|TRBD2|TRBV7-6
TGTGCCAGCAGCTTACTAGCGGGGGTAACAGGGGACATTCAGTACTTC
CASSLLAGVTGDIQYF
>NA|TRBJ2-3|NA|TRBV19
TGTGCCAGTAGTGTGGGGACAACAGATACGCAGTATTTT
CASSVGTTDTQYF
>NA|TRBJ2-2|NA|TRBV7-3
TGTGCCAGCAGCTTAATGGAGAACACCGGGGAGCTGTTTTTT
CASSLMENTGELFF
>NA|TRBJ2-1|NA|TRBV5-1
TGCGCCAGCAGCTTGGGACCGGGGTCCTACAATGAGCAGTTCTTC
CASSLGPGSYNEQFF
>NA|TRBJ1-2|NA|TRBV10-1
TGCGCCAGCACCGAGGGCGGGGGAGATGGCTACACCTTC
CASTEGGGDGYTF
>NA|TRBJ2-3|NA|TRBV2
TGTGCCAGCAGTGGTCTCGCAGGGGCAGATACGCAGTATTTT
CASSGLAGADTQYF
>NA|TRBJ2-3|NA|TRBV5-1
TGCGCCAGCGGGAAGGCCGGAGGGGACCCGGACACAGATACGCAGTATTTT
CASGKAGGDPDTDTQYF
>NA|TRBJ2-7|NA|TRBV5-1
TGCGCCAGCAGCTTGGCTGCGGAGCAGTACTTC
CASSLAAEQYF
>NA|TRBJ2-2|NA|TRBV30
TGTGCCTGGAGGCCGCTGGGGGGGGAGCTGTTTTTT
CAWRPLGGELFF
>NA|TRBJ1-5|NA|TRBV2
TGTGCCAGCAGGGAAGGGGTAATGGTAAATCAGCCCCAGCATTTT
CASREGVMVNQPQHF
>NA|TRBJ2-7|TRBD2|TRBV10-1
TGCGCCCCCCGAGGGGCGGGGGGACCCCACGAGCAGTACTTC
CAPRGAGGPHEQYF
>NA|TRBJ1-4|NA|TRBV11-2
TGTGCCAGCAGCTTAAAGGGTTTGGCTAATGAAAAACTGTTTTTT
CASSLKGLANEKLFF
>NA|TRBJ2-7|TRBD2|TRBV5-4
TGTGCCAGCAGCTTGGGTAGCGGGGTCGACGAGCAGTACTTC
CASSLGSGVDEQYF
>NA|TRBJ1-4|NA|TRBV4-2
TGTGCCAGCAGCCACGAAGAGGTCCAGGGGAGTTATGAAAAACTGTTTTTT
CASSHEEVQGSYEKLFF
>NA|TRBJ2-2|NA|TRBV7-2
TGTGCCAGCAGGAAGGACAGACTGAACACCGGGGAGCTGTTTTTT
CASRKDRLNTGELFF
>NA|TRBJ1-2|TRBD1|TRBV5-1
TGCGCCAGCAGCTTGGGGGACAGCTATGGCTACACCTTC
CASSLGDSYGYTF
>NA|TRBJ2-5|TRBD1|TRBV18
TGTGCCAGCTGGCGACAGGGGGTCGGCCAAGAGACCCAGTACTTC
CASWRQGVGQETQYF
>NA|TRBJ2-7|NA|TRBV27
TGTGCCAGCAAGGCGAGGAGGGAGCAGTACTTC
CASKARREQYF
>once|TRBJ2-7|NA|TRBV19
TGTGCCAGTAGTGTGAGCGAGAGCTCCTACGAGCAGTACTTC
CASSVSESSYEQYF
>NA|TRBJ2-1|NA|TRBV9
TGTGCCAGCAGCGTAGAGCTGTACGGGTACAATGAGCAGTTCTTC
CASSVELYGYNEQFF
>NA|TRBJ1-1|NA|TRBV6-4
TGTGCCAGCAGACGAACGGGGGAGAACACTGAAGCTTTCTTT
CASRRTGENTEAFF
>NA|TRBJ1-1|NA|TRBV14
TGTGCCAGCGGACTCGACAGCGTGAACACTGAAGCTTTCTTT
CASGLDSVNTEAFF
>NA|TRBJ2-1|NA|TRBV23-1
TGCGCCAGCAGTCAATCCTCTTCGGGGCGAGCGGGCTACAATGAGCAGTTCTTC
CASSQSSSGRAGYNEQFF
>NA|TRBJ2-5|TRBD2|TRBV20-1
TGCAGTGCTCTAGCGGGAGAGACCCAGTACTTC
CSALAGETQYF
>NA|TRBJ2-7|NA|TRBV10-3
TGTGCCATCAGTGGACGGACCTACGAGCAGTACTTC
CAISGRTYEQYF
>NA|TRBJ1-1|NA|TRBV5-6
TGTGCCAGCAGCTTGGCCACTGAAGCTTTCTTT
CASSLATEAFF
>NA|TRBJ2-7|TRBD2|TRBV6-1
TGTGCCAGCGGGACTAGCGGCACAGCCTACGAGCAGTACTTC
CASGTSGTAYEQYF
>NA|TRBJ2-4|NA|TRBV6-1
TGTGCCAGCAGGACGACAGCCAAAAACATTCAGTACTTC
CASRTTAKNIQYF
>NA|TRBJ1-5|NA|TRBV5-1
TGCGCCAGCAGTTATGGGGCGGGCAATCAGCCCCAGCATTTT
CASSYGAGNQPQHF
>NA|TRBJ1-2|NA|TRBV11-2
TGTGCCAGCAGCCTAAATAGGGTAGAACACACCTTC
CASSLNRVEHTF
>NA|TRBJ1-5|NA|TRBV6-1
TGTGCCAGCAGTCACAGGGTTCCAAATCAGCCCCAGCATTTT
CASSHRVPNQPQHF
>NA|TRBJ2-5|TRBD2|TRBV9
TGTGCCAGCAGCGTCCAGGGACTAGCAGACCAAGAGACCCAGTACTTC
CASSVQGLADQETQYF
>NA|TRBJ1-2|NA|TRBV30
TGTGCCTGGAGTGTCTCAGCGAGCGACTATGGCTACACCTTC
CAWSVSASDYGYTF